Sequencing of this T cell receptor beta chain was carried out in a study of shared T cell receptors in the human thymus (dated by TCRdb to the early 2020s). General notes on the study: The study investigated the way shared, self-reactive T-cell receptor alpha chains are produced in the human thymus.

Details on this clone: Its binding antigen is unknown. Per-base quality was not reported, and no clone a single base away is much larger than it.

The library was generated by the immunoSEQ multiplex PCR assay. TCRdb mirrors the immuneACCESS table, restricted to in-frame sequences. Some clones are absent from its copies; in checked studies, under half trace to an unresolved V gene, and the reason for the others is unknown. This sample is represented by 630,000 or so clones; around 87% of them were singletons. The top ten hold approximately 0.0097% of the sample. CDR1 and CDR2, per the germline V gene (reference sequence), are MNHEY and SMNVEV. There are 13 amino acids in the CDR3, from cysteine to phenylalanine inclusive. The kept DNA is CDR3 alone, 39 bases in frame from the first base. Ends trimmed: V by 4 bases, J by 6 bases; bases unmatched to a gene: 5. Another study also made use of these data, one on human thymus T cells. Per that second paper: In Finland, the donors were immunologically healthy infants who were having open corrective cardiac surgery for congenital heart defects. Thymus tissue was obtained as surgical resects removed during corrective cardiac surgery. Biased V and J gene segment usage appeared to be present in both thymic and peripheral blood repertoires. According to the related research, thymic TCR repertoires were highly overlapping among unrelated individuals. The study characterized TCR alpha and beta repertoires from fewer than ten infant thymus samples and a few related peripheral blood samples. Donor ages ranged from roughly 7 to 250 days, and the cohort comprised six or seven male and a couple of female infants. Thymocytes were mechanically released from the tissue and were stored as pellets of roughly 10-34 million cells at -70 degrees C. A QIAsymphony instrument was used to extract genomic DNA from frozen cell pellets. Using the immunoSEQ multiplex PCR assay, the TCRB and TCRAD loci were amplified from a standardized quantity of quality-controlled genomic DNA. The V(D)J region was spanned by amplicons of a length sufficient to cover the CDR3 and to identify V and J genes. The amplicons were sequenced on an Illumina platform via the commercial immunoSEQ service. Primer bias and sequencing errors were corrected as previously described, and TCRAD and TCRB were defined on the basis of the IMGT database. The repertoires were analysed using immunoSEQ Analyzer 3.0 and VDJTools for basic statistics, V/J segment usage, diversity estimates, rarefaction and pairwise overlap. Diversity was estimated with Chao1, ChaoE, Efron-Thisted, Shannon and inverse Simpson indices, and also on datasets down-sampled to the smallest sample. Repertoire overlap was determined by strict matching of CDR3 nucleotide sequence, V gene and J gene, and Jaccard-based multidimensional scaling clustering was applied. On average, thymus samples gave about 750,000 unique TCRB clonotypes, whereas blood samples gave some 84,000.

Source material: thymocytes. The rearranged chain carries TRBV27 and TRBJ1-2, with 7 bases in between that match TRBD1. The clonotype originates from a boy under three years old with a congenital heart defect. Donor details come from another sample of the same person, matched by shared clones. The CDR3: CASSSTGMHGYTF. The nucleotide sequence is TGTGCCAGCAGTTCGACAGGGATGCATGGCTACACCTTC.